This T cell receptor (beta chain) was identified during a study of blood T cell repertoires in COVID-19. Study details: From T cells, B-cell-depleted T cells, or PBMCs came the material, which was cDNA or gDNA.

CDR3 length: 14 residues. CDR1 and CDR2 from the germline V gene are SGHRS and YFSETQ. V was shortened by 4 bases and J by 0 bases, with 11 bases between the two germline ends. Per the study methods: Quantification of nucleated cells was approximated via reference gene primer amplification. Measured with immunoSEQ multiplex PCR; TCRdb has only the in-frame clones, and not every one. V, J and clone size reflect that table, while D and trimming were determined from the DNA. Of around 150,000 clones listed, around 85% are singletons. This clonotype was sampled from a human donor with acute or convalescent COVID-19. The donor label of this sample is uncertain. This chain links TRBV5-1 with TRBJ2-7; D uncertain. The source material was peripheral blood. The CDR3 DNA reads TGCGCCAGCAGCCCGAGCACAGACTCCTACGAGCAGTACTTC. Translation: CASSPSTDSYEQYF.